This T cell receptor (beta chain) originates from a study of blood T cell repertoires in COVID-19. Using immunoSEQ multiplex PCR, the repertoire was profiled, and TCRdb retains in-frame clones only, with some absent. The sample has roughly 180,000 clones; about 85% are singletons. This CDR3 is built from 17 residues. V lost 1 base to trimming and J lost 0 bases; unmatched junction nucleotides: 5. CDR1 is SGHVS and CDR2 is FQNEAQ in the germline V gene. The receptor was derived from a man aged 60-69 years who had recovered from COVID-19. The rearrangement joins TRBV7-8 to TRBJ1-3, with 8 bases lining up with TRBD1. The sequenced sample was peripheral blood. This CDR3 reads CASSLGLGQGSGNTIYF. The CDR3 DNA sequence: TGTGCCAGCAGCTTAGGCCTTGGACAGGGCTCTGGAAACACCATATATTTT.